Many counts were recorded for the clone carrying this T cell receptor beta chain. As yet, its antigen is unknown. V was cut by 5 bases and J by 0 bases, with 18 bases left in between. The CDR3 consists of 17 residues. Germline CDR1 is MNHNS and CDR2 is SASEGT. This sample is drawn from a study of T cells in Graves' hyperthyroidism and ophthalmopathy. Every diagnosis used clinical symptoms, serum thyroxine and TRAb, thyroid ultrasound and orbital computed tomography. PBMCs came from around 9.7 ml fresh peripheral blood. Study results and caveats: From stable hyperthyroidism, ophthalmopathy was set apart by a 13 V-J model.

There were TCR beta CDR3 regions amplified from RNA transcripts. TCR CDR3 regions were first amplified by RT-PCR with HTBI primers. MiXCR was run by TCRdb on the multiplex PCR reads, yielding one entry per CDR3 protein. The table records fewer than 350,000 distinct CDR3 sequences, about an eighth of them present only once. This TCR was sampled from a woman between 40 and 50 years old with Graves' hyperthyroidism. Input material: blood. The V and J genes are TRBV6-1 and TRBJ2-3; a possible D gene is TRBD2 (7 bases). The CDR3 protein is CASSQWEGGYSTDTQYF. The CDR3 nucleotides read TGTGCCAGCAGTCAATGGGAGGGGGGCTATAGCACAGATACGCAGTATTTT.